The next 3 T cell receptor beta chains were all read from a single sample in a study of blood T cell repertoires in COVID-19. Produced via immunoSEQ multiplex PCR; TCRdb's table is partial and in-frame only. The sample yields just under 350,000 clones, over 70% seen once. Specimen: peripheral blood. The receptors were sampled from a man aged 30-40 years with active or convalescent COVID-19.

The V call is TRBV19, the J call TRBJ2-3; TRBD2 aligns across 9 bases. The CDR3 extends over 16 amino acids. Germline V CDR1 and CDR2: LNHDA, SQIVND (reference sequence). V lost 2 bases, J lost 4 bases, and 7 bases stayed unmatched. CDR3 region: CASSIRGGGVADTQYF. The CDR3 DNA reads TGTGCCAGTAGTATACGCGGGGGGGGAGTCGCAGATACGCAGTATTTT.

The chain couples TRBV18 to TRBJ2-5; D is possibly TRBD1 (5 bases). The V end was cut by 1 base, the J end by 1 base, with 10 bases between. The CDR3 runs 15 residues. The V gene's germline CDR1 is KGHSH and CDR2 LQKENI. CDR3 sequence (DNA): TGTGCCAGCTCACCACTTAGACAGTTCCAAGAGACCCAGTACTTC. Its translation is CASSPLRQFQETQYF.

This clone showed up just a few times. In nucleotides, the CDR3 is TGTGCCAGCAGTTACCAGGGGGCGACCAAAAACATTCAGTACTTC. This encodes CASSYQGATKNIQYF. V and J are TRBV6-5 and TRBJ2-4; 8 bases fit TRBD1. CDR3 length: 15 amino acids. Germline loops: CDR1 MNHEY, CDR2 SVGAGI. V was clipped by 2 bases and J by 2 bases; unmatched bases: 2.